One sample yielded the 7 T cell receptor beta chains listed below, sequenced in a study of T cell changes during pregnancy in multiple sclerosis. TCRdb keeps only in-frame clones here, not all; method: immunoSEQ multiplex PCR. The data contain fewer than 50,000 clones, approximately 90% of them singletons. Material: CD8+ T cells from peripheral blood mononuclear cells, obtained in the third trimester of pregnancy. Receptor source: a female donor with multiple sclerosis, enrolled in a pregnancy study.

This clone appeared once. The J gene is TRBJ2-1, the V gene TRBV4-1, with TRBD1 as a possible D gene (5 bases). The germline V and J ends were trimmed by 1 base and 9 bases, with 16 bases remaining between them. CDR1 and CDR2 from the germline V gene are MGHRA and YSYEKL. The CDR3 extends over 15 amino acids. The CDR3 loop is CASSQGSAGKGEQFF. The CDR3 bases are TGCGCCAGCAGCCAAGGAAGCGCAGGGAAGGGTGAGCAGTTCTTC.

The chain combines TRBV29-1 with TRBJ1-3, with D possibly matching TRBD1 (5 bases). There are 12 residues in the CDR3. V was trimmed by 4 bases and J by 6 bases, leaving 10 bases between them. Germline V gene data show CDR1 as SQVTM and CDR2 as ANQGSEA. CDR3 DNA sequence: TGCAGCGTTGGAGAAGGACAAAACACCATATATTTT. Translated: CSVGEGQNTIYF.

This chain links TRBV27 with TRBJ2-7; 8 bases match TRBD2. Germline V gene data show CDR1 as MNHEY and CDR2 as SMNVEV (reference sequence). The CDR3 has 16 residues. V was clipped by 6 bases and J by 0 bases; unmatched bases: 10. CDR3 loop: CASSRETSAASYEQYF. In nucleotides, the CDR3 is TGTGCCAGCAGCCGAGAGACTAGCGCGGCCTCCTACGAGCAGTACTTC.

The chain links TRBV4-2 to TRBJ1-6; a possible D gene is TRBD1 (5 bases). CDR1 and CDR2 (germline): LGHNA, YNFKEQ. The CDR3 runs to 17 residues. Trimming removed 0 bases at V and 0 bases at J, with 9 bases between. CDR3 DNA: TGTGCCAGCAGCCAAGAGGACACAGGCTCCTATAATTCACCCCTCCACTTT. As protein: CASSQEDTGSYNSPLHF.

CDR3 amino acids: CASTIAGAKFF. The CDR3 DNA sequence: TGTGCCAGCACCATAGCGGGGGCTAAGTTCTTC. The rearrangement joins TRBV6-5 to TRBJ2-1, with TRBD2 matching over 9 bases. CDR1 is MNHEY and CDR2 is SVGAGI in the germline V gene. There are 11 residues in the CDR3. The V and J ends lost 7 bases and 14 bases, in that order; junction bases with no gene match: 6.

The chain couples TRBV10-3 to TRBJ2-7; 7 bases agree with TRBD2. Germline V gene data show CDR1 as ENHRY and CDR2 as SYGVKD. J gave up 2 bases and V 8 bases, and 6 bases lay outside the gene matches. The CDR3 spans 13 residues. CDR3 amino acids: CAIGGSGTYEQYF. The CDR3 DNA reads TGTGCCATCGGGGGGAGCGGGACCTACGAGCAGTACTTC.

This clone was counted a few times. The chain recombines TRBV7-9 with TRBJ1-6, with 10 nucleotides matching TRBD1. CDR1 is SEHNR, CDR2 FQNEAQ, per germline (reference sequence). The CDR3 sequence is 16 residues long. The V gene end was trimmed by 2 bases and the J gene end by 9 bases; junction bases not matched to a gene: 7. The CDR3 region is CASSLSGQGPGSPLHF. CDR3 nucleotide sequence: TGTGCCAGCAGCTTATCGGGACAGGGGCCGGGTTCACCCCTCCACTTT. Filled out from reference TRBV7-9 and TRBJ1-6, the complete variable domain reads DTGVSQNPRHKITKRGQNVTFRCDPISEHNRLYWYRQTLGQGPEFLTYFQNEAQLEKSRLLSDRFSAERPKGSFSTLEIQRTEQGDSAMYLCASSLSGQGPGSPLHFGNGTRLTVT.